These 4 T cell receptor beta chains originate from one sample sequenced in a study of CD8 T cells in ankylosing spondylitis. Each CDR3 protein is one row after TCRdb ran MiXCR on the 5' RACE reads. The sample lists fewer than 500,000 distinct CDR3 sequences, roughly 26% occurring once. Study observations and caveats: A TCR beta motif of eight highly homologous variants appeared characteristic of ankylosing spondylitis blood.

These receptors lack a known antigen. Sequencing used blood, either unsorted or a sorted T cell fraction (not recorded which). These TCRs come from a male donor with ankylosing spondylitis.

The chain uses TRBV5-1 and TRBJ2-1, with D possibly being TRBD1 (6 bases). V was shortened by 4 bases and J by 5 bases, with 13 bases between the two germline ends. The CDR3 contains 14 residues. CDR1 is SGHRS and CDR2 is YFSETQ in the germline V gene. The CDR3 bases are TGCGCCAGCAGCCCCGGGACACCAGACAATGAGCAGTTCTTC. Translation gives CASSPGTPDNEQFF. The full variable domain, in which reference TRBV5-1 and TRBJ2-1 provide the parts outside the CDR3, is KAGVTQTPRYLIKTRGQQVTLSCSPISGHRSVSWYQQTPGQGLQFLFEYFSETQRNKGNFPGRFSGRQFSNSRSEMNVSTLELGDSALYLCASSPGTPDNEQFFGPGTRLTVL.

J is TRBJ2-2 and V is TRBV24-1; 14 nucleotides match TRBD2. Germline assignment: CDR1 KGHDR and CDR2 SFDVKD. The CDR3 has 18 residues. J gave up 5 bases and V 4 bases, and 8 bases lay outside the gene matches. The DNA of the CDR3 is TGTGCCACCAGTGACCCCGGGACTAGCGGGAGATATACCGGGGAGCTGTTTTTT. Its protein is CATSDPGTSGRYTGELFF.

This clonotype was detected only a few times. The chain joins TRBV20-1 to TRBJ2-1; TRBD2 agrees at 7 bases. This CDR3 has 16 amino acids. Trimming took 6 bases from V and 1 from J; bases not matched to a gene: 12. Germline V gene data show CDR1 as DFQATT and CDR2 as SNEGSKA (reference sequence). CDR3 sequence (DNA): TGCAGTGCGGCTCGCCGGGCGGGAGTTTCCTACAATGAGCAGTTCTTC. This gives the protein CSAARRAGVSYNEQFF.

The V gene is TRBV18, the J gene TRBJ2-7; no clear D gene. CDR1 and CDR2 (germline): KGHSH, LQKENI. This CDR3 spans 14 amino acids. Trimming stripped 2 bases from V and 4 bases from J, with 12 bases between. This chain's CDR3 is CASSPTGFGYEQYF. In nucleotides, the CDR3 is TGTGCCAGCTCACCAACGGGTTTTGGGTACGAGCAGTACTTC.